The rows below give T cell receptor beta chains drawn from one sample of a study of cytomegalovirus exposure and HLA in healthy donors. Libraries were prepared by immunoSEQ multiplex PCR; TCRdb keeps only in-frame clonotypes and omits some of them. The table lists roughly 130,000 clones, 75% to 85% of them singletons. Sequencing input: PBMCs. The receptor source for this set is a woman between 35 and 50 years old in good health and CMV-seropositive. Both conserved end residues are part of each CDR3. D genes are given only for firm matches. Rows may omit the clone size; those that give it use once, few, many or a size class.

clone size: few; V gene: TRBV6-1; D gene: TRBD2; J gene: TRBJ2-1; CDR3 protein: CASGLAGIYEQFF; CDR3 DNA: TGTGCCAGTGGACTAGCGGGGATCTATGAGCAGTTCTTC
clone size: -; V gene: TRBV30; D gene: TRBD2; J gene: TRBJ2-1; CDR3 protein: CAWIPRLAGGPRNEQFF; CDR3 DNA: TGTGCCTGGATTCCGAGGCTAGCGGGGGGGCCTCGCAATGAGCAGTTCTTC
clone size: few; V gene: TRBV27; D gene: -; J gene: TRBJ1-1; CDR3 protein: CASSLSMNTEAFF; CDR3 DNA: TGTGCCAGCAGTTTAAGCATGAACACTGAAGCTTTCTTT
clone size: -; V gene: TRBV6-1; D gene: TRBD2; J gene: TRBJ2-1; CDR3 protein: CASSEERGAPNEQFF; CDR3 DNA: TGTGCCAGCAGTGAGGAGCGGGGGGCCCCCAATGAGCAGTTCTTC
clone size: -; V gene: TRBV27; D gene: -; J gene: TRBJ1-2; CDR3 protein: CASSLQGGYGYTF; CDR3 DNA: TGTGCCAGCAGTTTACAGGGAGGCTATGGCTACACCTTC
clone size: -; V gene: TRBV10-3; D gene: -; J gene: TRBJ2-1; CDR3 protein: CAISESLANEQFF; CDR3 DNA: TGTGCCATCAGTGAGTCGTTGGCCAATGAGCAGTTCTTC
clone size: -; V gene: TRBV18; D gene: TRBD1; J gene: TRBJ2-2; CDR3 protein: CASSYGQGFTGELFF; CDR3 DNA: TGTGCCAGCTCCTACGGACAGGGGTTCACCGGGGAGCTGTTTTTT
clone size: few; V gene: TRBV7-9; D gene: -; J gene: TRBJ2-1; CDR3 protein: CASSLEGGDFNEQFF; CDR3 DNA: TGTGCCAGCAGCTTAGAAGGGGGGGATTTCAATGAGCAGTTCTTC
clone size: -; V gene: TRBV19; D gene: TRBD1; J gene: TRBJ1-1; CDR3 protein: CASIRGQGSMNTEAFF; CDR3 DNA: TGTGCCAGTATTCGAGGACAGGGGTCCATGAACACTGAAGCTTTCTTT
clone size: -; V gene: TRBV7-9; D gene: -; J gene: TRBJ2-7; CDR3 protein: CASSLSGGYEQYF; CDR3 DNA: TGTGCCAGCAGCTTATCCGGGGGCTACGAGCAGTACTTC
clone size: -; V gene: TRBV11-2; D gene: -; J gene: TRBJ2-1; CDR3 protein: CASSLDQNNEQFF; CDR3 DNA: TGTGCCAGCAGCTTAGATCAAAACAATGAGCAGTTCTTC
clone size: -; V gene: TRBV4-1; D gene: -; J gene: TRBJ1-2; CDR3 protein: CASSQEYGHRAVRF; CDR3 DNA: TGCGCCAGCAGCCAAGAGTATGGGCACAGGGCCGTACGCTTC
clone size: -; V gene: TRBV6-1; D gene: -; J gene: TRBJ1-3; CDR3 protein: CASQVDRGGNTIYF; CDR3 DNA: TGTGCTTCCCAGGTCGACAGAGGTGGAAACACCATATATTTT
clone size: -; V gene: TRBV30; D gene: -; J gene: TRBJ1-3; CDR3 protein: CAYYSGNTIYF; CDR3 DNA: TGTGCCTACTACTCTGGAAACACCATATATTTT
clone size: few; V gene: TRBV5-1; D gene: TRBD1; J gene: TRBJ1-4; CDR3 protein: CASSPQGTNEKLFF; CDR3 DNA: TGCGCCAGCAGCCCACAGGGGACTAATGAAAAACTGTTTTTT
clone size: few; V gene: TRBV9; D gene: -; J gene: TRBJ1-1; CDR3 protein: CASSPGNGVRTEAFF; CDR3 DNA: TGTGCCAGCAGCCCCGGAAACGGGGTAAGGACTGAAGCTTTCTTT
clone size: -; V gene: TRBV9; D gene: -; J gene: TRBJ2-3; CDR3 protein: CASSLRLSADTQYF; CDR3 DNA: TGTGCCAGCAGCCTCCGTTTGTCCGCAGATACGCAGTATTTT
clone size: -; V gene: TRBV18; D gene: -; J gene: TRBJ1-2; CDR3 protein: CASSPPSPNYGYTF; CDR3 DNA: TGTGCCAGCTCACCACCGAGCCCGAACTATGGCTACACCTTC
clone size: once; V gene: TRBV28; D gene: TRBD1; J gene: TRBJ1-5; CDR3 protein: CASSEQGRPSGNQPQHF; CDR3 DNA: TGTGCCAGCAGTGAACAGGGGCGCCCCTCTGGCAATCAGCCCCAGCATTTT
clone size: few; V gene: TRBV19; D gene: -; J gene: TRBJ1-3; CDR3 protein: CASSAGSGNTIYF; CDR3 DNA: TGTGCCAGTTCAGCAGGCTCTGGAAACACCATATATTTT
clone size: few; V gene: TRBV7-9; D gene: TRBD1; J gene: TRBJ2-5; CDR3 protein: CASSPGDRGETQYF; CDR3 DNA: TGTGCCAGCAGCCCAGGGGACAGGGGAGAGACCCAGTACTTC
clone size: -; V gene: TRBV9; D gene: -; J gene: TRBJ2-1; CDR3 protein: CASSVVSTPAIFNEQFF; CDR3 DNA: TGTGCCAGCAGCGTAGTGTCAACCCCCGCTATATTCAATGAGCAGTTCTTC
clone size: -; V gene: TRBV27; D gene: -; J gene: TRBJ2-2; CDR3 protein: CASSLELLPNTGELFF; CDR3 DNA: TGTGCCAGCAGTTTGGAGCTCCTTCCTAACACCGGGGAGCTGTTTTTT
clone size: -; V gene: TRBV7-8; D gene: TRBD2; J gene: TRBJ2-7; CDR3 protein: CASSPGGLAGDGAYEQYF; CDR3 DNA: TGTGCCAGCAGCCCAGGGGGACTAGCGGGAGACGGAGCCTACGAGCAGTACTTC
clone size: -; V gene: TRBV9; D gene: -; J gene: TRBJ2-7; CDR3 protein: CASSPSRLGGGEQYF; CDR3 DNA: TGTGCCAGCAGCCCTTCTCGCCTGGGAGGGGGTGAGCAGTACTTC
clone size: -; V gene: TRBV7-2; D gene: TRBD2; J gene: TRBJ2-5; CDR3 protein: CASSPQRGSQETQYF; CDR3 DNA: TGTGCCAGCAGCCCTCAGCGGGGGAGCCAAGAGACCCAGTACTTC
clone size: once; V gene: TRBV27; D gene: TRBD2; J gene: TRBJ2-3; CDR3 protein: CASRTYSGRGLLSGTDTQYF; CDR3 DNA: TGTGCCAGCAGAACATATAGCGGGAGGGGCCTCTTGTCTGGCACAGATACGCAGTATTTT
clone size: -; V gene: TRBV5-4; D gene: TRBD2; J gene: TRBJ2-7; CDR3 protein: CASSYGLAGTYEQYF; CDR3 DNA: TGTGCCAGCAGCTACGGACTAGCGGGGACCTACGAGCAGTACTTC
clone size: few; V gene: TRBV19; D gene: -; J gene: TRBJ1-1; CDR3 protein: CASTPLGGANTEAFF; CDR3 DNA: TGTGCCAGTACCCCCCTGGGGGGGGCCAACACTGAAGCTTTCTTT
clone size: -; V gene: TRBV6-5; D gene: -; J gene: TRBJ2-7; CDR3 protein: CASRGTTYEQYF; CDR3 DNA: TGTGCCAGCAGGGGCACAACCTACGAGCAGTACTTC
clone size: -; V gene: TRBV4-2; D gene: TRBD1; J gene: TRBJ2-7; CDR3 protein: CASSQESSGDRAHEQYF; CDR3 DNA: TGTGCCAGCAGCCAAGAATCATCCGGGGACAGGGCCCACGAGCAGTACTTC